Listed below are T cell receptor beta chains from one sample, sequenced in a study of blood T cells in healthy people across ages. TCRdb reanalysed the 5' RACE reads using MiXCR and keeps one entry per CDR3 protein. The sample contains some 900,000 distinct CDR3 sequences, approximately 49% of which appear only once. Sequences were obtained from blood. These receptors came from a man in his thirties or forties in good health. Each CDR3 is given with its conserved first and last residue. The D gene is left open where the match is weak. Clone sizes are given selectively: once, few, many, or a class where the clone is expanded.

size	length	V	J	D	CDR3	DNA
.	15	TRBV5-4	TRBJ2-5	.	CASSQGTLDQETQYF	TGTGCCAGCAGCCAGGGTACACTGGATCAAGAGACCCAGTACTTC
.	16	TRBV5-1	TRBJ2-2	.	CASSLEGGRHTGELFF	TGCGCCAGCAGCTTGGAAGGGGGTCGGCACACCGGGGAGCTGTTTTTT
.	18	TRBV12-3/TRBV12-4	TRBJ1-4	TRBD1	CASSTGNRGSSGSEKLFF	TGTGCCAGCAGTACCGGGAACAGGGGTTCGTCTGGGTCTGAAAAACTGTTTTTT
.	15	TRBV12-3/TRBV12-4	TRBJ2-5	.	CASSYGSGAQETQYF	TGTGCCAGCAGCTATGGGTCAGGAGCCCAAGAGACCCAGTACTTC
few	15	TRBV5-1	TRBJ2-1	TRBD1	CATSRQGGSYNEQFF	TGCGCCACTTCTCGACAGGGGGGATCCTACAATGAGCAGTTCTTC
once	14	TRBV18	TRBJ2-3	.	CASSPGTPPDTQYF	TGTGCCAGCTCCCCCGGGACACCTCCCGATACGCAGTATTTT
few	16	TRBV11-3	TRBJ2-1	.	CASSPQSSSSYNEQFF	TGTGCCAGCAGCCCTCAGAGCAGCAGCTCCTACAATGAGCAGTTCTTC
.	15	TRBV5-6	TRBJ1-1	TRBD1	CASSFLGQGATEAFF	TGTGCCAGCAGCTTCTTGGGACAGGGGGCCACTGAAGCTTTCTTT
once	12	TRBV28	TRBJ2-7	.	CASSLLYGEQYF	TGTGCCAGCAGTTTATTATACGGCGAGCAGTACTTC
once	16	TRBV6-5	TRBJ1-2	.	CASRPGYGGRPYGYTF	TGTGCCAGCAGACCAGGGTACGGGGGCAGGCCCTATGGCTACACCTTC
few	14	TRBV20-1	TRBJ1-2	.	CSARDSAVRYGYTF	TGCAGTGCTAGAGATTCTGCGGTCCGCTATGGCTACACCTTC
.	17	TRBV6-6	TRBJ2-1	TRBD2	CASSSSRGDLFGNEQFF	TGTGCCAGCAGCTCAAGCCGGGGGGACCTTTTCGGCAATGAGCAGTTCTTC
.	13	TRBV6-4	TRBJ2-3	.	CAGSFRDTDTQYF	TGTGCCGGCAGCTTCAGGGACACAGATACGCAGTATTTT
.	18	TRBV3-1	TRBJ2-3	TRBD2	CASSQTLGTSGRTDTQYF	TGTGCCAGCAGCCAGACCCTCGGGACTAGCGGACGGACAGATACGCAGTATTTT
.	14	TRBV28	TRBJ2-5	.	CASSLLGREETQYF	TGTGCCAGCAGTTTATTGGGCAGGGAAGAGACCCAGTACTTC
.	15	TRBV5-1	TRBJ1-5	.	CASRPGTNSNQPQHF	TGCGCCAGCAGGCCGGGAACGAATAGCAATCAGCCCCAGCATTTT
.	18	TRBV5-1	TRBJ2-3	TRBD1	CASSLDRQGYTKADTQYF	TGCGCCAGCAGCTTGGACCGACAGGGGTACACAAAGGCAGATACGCAGTATTTT
.	15	TRBV6-1	TRBJ1-4	.	CASSEGASGGEKLFF	TGTGCCAGCAGTGAGGGGGCTTCGGGCGGTGAAAAACTGTTTTTT
few	15	TRBV6-6	TRBJ2-1	.	CASIPGTRDYNEQFF	TGTGCCAGCATACCCGGGACTCGTGACTACAATGAGCAGTTCTTC
.	17	TRBV7-2	TRBJ2-1	TRBD2	CASSSSSGGESYNEQFF	TGTGCCAGCAGCTCGTCTAGCGGGGGAGAATCCTACAATGAGCAGTTCTTC
.	16	TRBV4-3	TRBJ2-3	.	CASSQDRGTTADTQYF	TGCGCCAGCAGCCAAGATCGGGGGACGACGGCAGATACGCAGTATTTT
few	15	TRBV24-1	TRBJ2-1	TRBD1	CATSASRGSYNEQFF	TGTGCCACCAGTGCGAGCAGGGGGTCCTACAATGAGCAGTTCTTC
.	14	TRBV28	TRBJ1-2	.	CASSYAKSNYGYTF	TGTGCCAGCAGTTACGCCAAGTCTAACTATGGCTACACCTTC
.	14	TRBV7-2	TRBJ2-3	TRBD2	CASSNSGRSDTQYF	TGTGCCAGCAGCAATAGCGGGCGCTCAGATACGCAGTATTTT
.	13	TRBV12-3/TRBV12-4	TRBJ1-1	TRBD1	CASFQGVNTEAFF	TGTGCCAGCTTCCAGGGGGTCAACACTGAAGCTTTCTTT
.	15	TRBV6-6	TRBJ2-7	TRBD2	CASSYSRGGGYEQYF	TGTGCCAGCAGTTACTCGAGGGGCGGGGGATACGAGCAGTACTTC
.	17	TRBV14	TRBJ1-3	TRBD1	CASSRLHRGQGENTIYF	TGTGCCAGCAGCCGGCTACACAGGGGGCAAGGAGAAAACACCATATATTTT
.	16	TRBV4-3	TRBJ2-5	.	CASSQDYGHRQETQYF	TGCGCCAGCAGCCAAGATTACGGGCACCGGCAAGAGACCCAGTACTTC
.	15	TRBV25-1	TRBJ1-6	TRBD1	CASTQTGQGHSPLHF	TGTGCCAGCACCCAAACGGGACAGGGTCACTCACCCCTCCACTTT
.	14	TRBV12-3/TRBV12-4	TRBJ2-7	.	CASSTGDLTYEQYF	TGTGCCAGCAGCACTGGGGACTTAACCTACGAGCAGTACTTC
once	14	TRBV20-1	TRBJ2-2	.	CSARYSFNTGELFF	TGCAGTGCTAGGTACAGCTTTAACACCGGGGAGCTGTTTTTT
.	16	TRBV28	TRBJ2-7	.	CASSPTSQDTHYEQYF	TGTGCCAGCAGTCCTACCTCTCAAGACACCCACTACGAGCAGTACTTC
many	13	TRBV29-1	TRBJ2-3	TRBD1	CSAGTGVTDTQYF	TGCAGCGCCGGGACAGGGGTCACAGATACGCAGTATTTT
.	13	TRBV20-1	TRBJ2-1	TRBD2	CSANGGGNNEQFF	TGCAGTGCTAACGGGGGGGGAAACAATGAGCAGTTCTTC
many	17	TRBV13	TRBJ2-1	TRBD2	CASSLGLAGDLYNEQFF	TGTGCCAGCAGCTTAGGACTAGCGGGGGACCTATACAATGAGCAGTTCTTC
.	17	TRBV4-1	TRBJ2-5	.	CASSQDPDGGRYEEQYF	TGCGCCAGCAGCCAAGACCCCGACGGGGGGCGGTACGAGGAGCAGTACTTC
few	12	TRBV7-2	TRBJ1-1	.	CASTPGQDEAFF	TGTGCCAGCACCCCAGGGCAGGATGAAGCTTTCTTT
few	15	TRBV18	TRBJ1-4	.	CASSPAATGGGKLFF	TGTGCCAGCTCACCAGCCGCGACGGGGGGCGGAAAACTGTTTTTT
.	12	TRBV2	TRBJ1-2	.	CASREQGSGYTF	TGTGCCAGCAGAGAACAGGGTTCGGGCTACACCTTC
.	14	TRBV20-1	TRBJ1-4	.	CSARAEFPHEKLFF	TGCAGTGCTAGAGCTGAGTTTCCCCACGAAAAACTGTTTTTT
few	16	TRBV20-1	TRBJ2-7	.	CSAESRAGILRNEQYF	TGCAGTGCTGAGTCCCGGGCGGGGATTTTAAGGAACGAGCAGTACTTC
.	15	TRBV7-8	TRBJ2-1	TRBD1	CASSPGGTGYNEQFF	TGTGCCAGCAGCCCGGGCGGGACAGGGTACAATGAGCAGTTCTTC
.	16	TRBV7-9	TRBJ1-4	.	CASSLPAPGGGEKLFF	TGTGCCAGCAGCTTACCCGCGCCAGGAGGAGGGGAAAAACTGTTTTTT
.	13	TRBV10-3	TRBJ2-1	TRBD1	CAISGPGGHEQFF	TGTGCCATCAGTGGTCCAGGGGGACATGAGCAGTTCTTC
.	15	TRBV5-1	TRBJ2-2	.	CASSLRPGDTGELFF	TGCGCCAGCAGCTTGCGTCCGGGTGACACCGGGGAGCTGTTTTTT
few	14	TRBV20-1	TRBJ1-6	TRBD1	CSARGTGGNSPLHF	TGCAGTGCGCGGGGGACAGGGGGAAATTCACCCCTCCACTTT
.	12	TRBV20-1	TRBJ2-3	TRBD2	CSLSGVHRTQYF	TGCAGCCTTAGCGGGGTCCATCGTACGCAGTATTTT
.	15	TRBV20-1	TRBJ2-7	.	CSARDVETQIYEQYF	TGCAGTGCTAGAGATGTCGAGACACAAATCTACGAGCAGTACTTC
many	14	TRBV29-1	TRBJ2-3	TRBD1	CSVETGARVDTQYF	TGCAGCGTTGAGACAGGGGCGCGGGTAGATACGCAGTATTTT
.	15	TRBV6-5	TRBJ2-7	TRBD2	CASSSLAGAHYEQYF	TGTGCCAGCAGTTCGCTAGCGGGGGCCCACTACGAGCAGTACTTC
few	12	TRBV18	TRBJ2-7	.	CASSPTDYEQYF	TGTGCCAGCTCACCTACGGATTACGAGCAGTACTTC
.	15	TRBV12-3/TRBV12-4	TRBJ2-3	.	CASTEQGVQTDTQYF	TGTGCCAGCACCGAGCAGGGAGTGCAGACAGATACGCAGTATTTT
.	16	TRBV10-3	TRBJ1-3	.	CAISEEVGFRGNTIYF	TGTGCCATCAGTGAGGAAGTCGGGTTCCGTGGAAACACCATATATTTT
few	13	TRBV9	TRBJ2-5	.	CASSDPGFGTQYF	TGTGCCAGCAGCGACCCGGGCTTCGGGACCCAGTACTTC
.	14	TRBV5-1	TRBJ2-5	.	CASDPVGAGETQYF	TGCGCCAGCGACCCGGTCGGCGCCGGGGAGACCCAGTACTTC